This entry lists 5 T cell receptor beta chains sequenced from one sample in a study of blood T cell repertoires in COVID-19. Assay used: immunoSEQ multiplex PCR; TCRdb lists only in-frame clones, some missing. This sample yields about 120,000 clones, of which around 90% are seen a single time; 7% to 9% belongs to the top ten. The sample taken for sequencing was peripheral blood. Receptors originate from a human donor in a cohort sampled during active COVID-19.

V gene TRBV28 combines with J gene TRBJ1-4, with D uncertain. The germline gives CDR1 MDHEN, CDR2 SYDVKM. V lost 5 bases, J lost 4 bases, and 14 bases lay in between. This CDR3 region has 15 residues. The CDR3 DNA is TGTGCCAGCAGTGATTCAGGTGACCGTAATGAAAAACTGTTTTTT. Its protein product is CASSDSGDRNEKLFF.

The V gene is TRBV7-2, the J gene TRBJ2-7; TRBD2 matches 9 bases. The CDR3 covers 19 residues. V lost 3 bases, J lost 3 bases, and 18 bases stayed unmatched. Looked up from germline, CDR1 is SGHTA and CDR2 is FQGNSA. The CDR3 reads CASSFPGTASGGRLYEQYF. The CDR3, as DNA: TGTGCCAGCAGCTTCCCCGGGACGGCGAGCGGGGGGCGACTCTACGAGCAGTACTTC.

CDR3 sequence (DNA): TGTGCCAGCAGCCAAGTCAAGGCCAGGGGAGATACGCAGTATTTT. Amino acid sequence: CASSQVKARGDTQYF. The chain recombines TRBV3-1 (or the pseudogene TRBV3-2) with TRBJ2-3; a possible D gene is TRBD1 (6 bases). Germline V lookup: CDR1 LGHDT, CDR2 YNNKEL (reference sequence). Trimming stripped 1 base from V and 5 bases from J, with 13 bases between. The CDR3 contains 15 residues.

This chain joins TRBV20-1 and TRBJ2-6; the D gene is possibly TRBD1 (5 bases). The CDR3 spans 15 residues. Germline V gene sequence: CDR1 DFQATT, CDR2 SNEGSKA (reference sequence). V was pared by 3 bases and J by 4 bases, with 13 bases between. In nucleotides, the CDR3 is TGCAGTGCTAGTAGGCAGGGTATCGGGGCCAACGTCCTGACTTTC. Residues: CSASRQGIGANVLTF.

This clone was picked up one time. The V gene is TRBV29-1, the J gene TRBJ2-3; TRBD2 matches at 12 bases. The CDR3 spans 14 residues. V lost 4 bases and J lost 7; bases outside the gene matches: 6. Germline lookup yields CDR1 SQVTM and CDR2 ANQGSEA. The CDR3 bases are TGCAGCGTTGGTGCTAGCGGGGGGGCGAATACGCAGTATTTT. Translating gives CSVGASGGANTQYF.